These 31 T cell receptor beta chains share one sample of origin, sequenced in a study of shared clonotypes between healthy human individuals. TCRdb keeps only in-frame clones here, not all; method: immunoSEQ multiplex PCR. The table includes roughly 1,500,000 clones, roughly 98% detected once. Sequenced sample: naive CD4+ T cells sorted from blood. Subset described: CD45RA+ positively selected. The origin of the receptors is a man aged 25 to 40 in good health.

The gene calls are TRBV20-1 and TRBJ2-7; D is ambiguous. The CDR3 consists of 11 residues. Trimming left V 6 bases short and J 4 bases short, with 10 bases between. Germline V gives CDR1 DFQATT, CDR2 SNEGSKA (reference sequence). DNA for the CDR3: TGCAGTGCAGAAACAGAATACGAGCAGTACTTC. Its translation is CSAETEYEQYF.

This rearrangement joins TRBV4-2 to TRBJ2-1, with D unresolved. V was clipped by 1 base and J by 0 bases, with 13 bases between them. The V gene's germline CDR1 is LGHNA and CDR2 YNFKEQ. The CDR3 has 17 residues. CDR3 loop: CASSQASLLSSYNEQFF. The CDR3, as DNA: TGTGCCAGCAGCCAAGCCTCACTCCTTAGCTCCTACAATGAGCAGTTCTTC.

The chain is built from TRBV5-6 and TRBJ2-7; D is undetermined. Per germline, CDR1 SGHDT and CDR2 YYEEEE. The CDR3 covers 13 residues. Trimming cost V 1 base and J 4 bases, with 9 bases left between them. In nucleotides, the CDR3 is TGTGCCAGCAGCTTGATGGGCGGTTACGAGCAGTACTTC. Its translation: CASSLMGGYEQYF. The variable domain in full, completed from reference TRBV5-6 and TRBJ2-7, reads DAGVTQSPTHLIKTRGQQVTLRCSPKSGHDTVSWYQQALGQGPQFIFQYYEEEERQRGNFPDRFSGHQFPNYSSELNVNALLLGDSALYLCASSLMGGYEQYFGPGTRLTVT.

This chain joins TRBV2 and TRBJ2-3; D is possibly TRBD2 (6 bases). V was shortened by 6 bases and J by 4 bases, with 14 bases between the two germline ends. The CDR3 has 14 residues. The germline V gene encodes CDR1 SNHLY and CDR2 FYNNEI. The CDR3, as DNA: TGTGCCAGCAGCTGGGACTCTCGTTCAGATACGCAGTATTTT. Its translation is CASSWDSRSDTQYF.

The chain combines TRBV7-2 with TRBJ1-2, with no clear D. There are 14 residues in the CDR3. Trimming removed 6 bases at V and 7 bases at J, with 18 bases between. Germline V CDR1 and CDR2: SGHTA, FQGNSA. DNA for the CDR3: TGTGCCAGCAGAGGGAACAGCTTTTTAGGTGGCTACACCTTC. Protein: CASRGNSFLGGYTF.

CDR3 sequence: CASSLGVAGGPGEQFF. The CDR3, as DNA: TGCGCCAGCAGCTTGGGAGTAGCGGGAGGGCCTGGTGAGCAGTTCTTC. This chain connects TRBV5-1 to TRBJ2-1, with 11 bases identical to TRBD2. Germline-derived CDR1 and CDR2 are SGHRS and YFSETQ. The CDR3 covers 16 residues. The V and J ends lost 0 bases and 9 bases, in that order; junction bases with no gene match: 8.

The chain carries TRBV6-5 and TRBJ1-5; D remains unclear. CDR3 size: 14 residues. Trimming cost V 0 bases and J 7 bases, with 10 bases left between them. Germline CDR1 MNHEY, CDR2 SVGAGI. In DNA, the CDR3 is TGTGCCAGCAGTTACTCGGTTGGGCGCCAGCCCCAGCATTTT. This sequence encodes CASSYSVGRQPQHF.

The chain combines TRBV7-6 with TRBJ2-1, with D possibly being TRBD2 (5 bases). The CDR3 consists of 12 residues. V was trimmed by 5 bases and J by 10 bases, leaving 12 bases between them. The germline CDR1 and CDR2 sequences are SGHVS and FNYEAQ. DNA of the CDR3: TGTGCCAGCAGCCAGAGCGGAGGAGAGCAGTTCTTC. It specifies CASSQSGGEQFF.

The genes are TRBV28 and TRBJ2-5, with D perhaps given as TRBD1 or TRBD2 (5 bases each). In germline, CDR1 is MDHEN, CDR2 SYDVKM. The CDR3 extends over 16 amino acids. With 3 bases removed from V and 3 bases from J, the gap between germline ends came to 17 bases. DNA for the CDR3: TGTGCCAGCAGTTTCGTTATGGCTGGGACCAAAGAGACCCAGTACTTC. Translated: CASSFVMAGTKETQYF. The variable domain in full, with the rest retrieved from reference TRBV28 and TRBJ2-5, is DVKVTQSSRYLVKRTGEKVFLECVQDMDHENMFWYRQDPGLGLRLIYFSYDVKMKEKGDIPEGYSVSREKKERFSLILESASTNQTSMYLCASSFVMAGTKETQYFGPGTRLLVL.

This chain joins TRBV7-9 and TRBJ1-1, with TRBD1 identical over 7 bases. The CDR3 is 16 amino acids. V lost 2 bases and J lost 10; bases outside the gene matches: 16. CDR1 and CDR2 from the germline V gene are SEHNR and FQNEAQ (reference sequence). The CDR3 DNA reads TGTGCCAGCAGCTTACCAACCCCAGGGGGAGCTCGTGGAGCTTTCTTT. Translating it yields CASSLPTPGGARGAFF.

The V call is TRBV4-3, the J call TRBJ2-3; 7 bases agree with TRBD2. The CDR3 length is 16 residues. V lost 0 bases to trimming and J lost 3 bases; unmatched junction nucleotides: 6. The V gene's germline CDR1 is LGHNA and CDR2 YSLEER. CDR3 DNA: TGCGCCAGCAGCCAAGAGGCGGGAGCCGGAACAGATACGCAGTATTTT. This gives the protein CASSQEAGAGTDTQYF.

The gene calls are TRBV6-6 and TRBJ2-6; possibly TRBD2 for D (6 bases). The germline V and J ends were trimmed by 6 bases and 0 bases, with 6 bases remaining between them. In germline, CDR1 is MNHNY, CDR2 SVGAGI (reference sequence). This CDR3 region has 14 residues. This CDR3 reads CASSGSSGANVLTF. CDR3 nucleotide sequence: TGTGCCAGCAGCGGGAGCTCTGGGGCCAACGTCCTGACTTTC.

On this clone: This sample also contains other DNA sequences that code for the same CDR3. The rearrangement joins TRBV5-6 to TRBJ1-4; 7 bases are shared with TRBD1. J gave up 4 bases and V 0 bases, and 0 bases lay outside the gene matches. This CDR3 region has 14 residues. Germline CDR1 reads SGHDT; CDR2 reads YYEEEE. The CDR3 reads CASSLAGGNEKLFF. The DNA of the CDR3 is TGTGCCAGCAGCTTGGCAGGGGGTAATGAAAAACTGTTTTTT.

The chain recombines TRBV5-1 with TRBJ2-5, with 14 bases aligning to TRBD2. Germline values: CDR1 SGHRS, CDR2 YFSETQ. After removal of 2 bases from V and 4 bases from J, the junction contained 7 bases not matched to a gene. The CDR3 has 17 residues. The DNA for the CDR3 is TGCGCCAGCAGCTTCGGGACTAGCGGGAGTGGGGGAGAGACCCAGTACTTC. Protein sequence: CASSFGTSGSGGETQYF.

The CDR3 here is CASSPGLAGVTGELFF. CDR3 bases: TGTGCCAGCAGCCCGGGACTAGCGGGAGTCACCGGGGAGCTGTTTTTT. V gene TRBV7-9 combines with J gene TRBJ2-2; 14 positions agree with TRBD2. This CDR3 spans 16 amino acids. Germline CDR1 SEHNR, CDR2 FQNEAQ (reference sequence). V lost 5 bases, J lost 4 bases, and 3 bases stayed unmatched.

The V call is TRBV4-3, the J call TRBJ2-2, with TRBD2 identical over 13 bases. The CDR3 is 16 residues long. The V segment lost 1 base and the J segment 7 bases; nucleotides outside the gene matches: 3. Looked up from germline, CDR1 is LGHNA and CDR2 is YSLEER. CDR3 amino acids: CASSQGTSGSIGELFF. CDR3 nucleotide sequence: TGCGCCAGCAGCCAAGGGACTAGCGGGAGCATCGGGGAGCTGTTTTTT.

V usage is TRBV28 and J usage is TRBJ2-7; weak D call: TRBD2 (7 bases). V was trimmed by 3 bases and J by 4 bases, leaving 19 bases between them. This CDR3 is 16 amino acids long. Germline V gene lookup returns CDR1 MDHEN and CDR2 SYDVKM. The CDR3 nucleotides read TGTGCCAGCAGTTTTCCTGACAGGCGAGCGGGGTACGAGCAGTACTTC. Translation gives CASSFPDRRAGYEQYF.

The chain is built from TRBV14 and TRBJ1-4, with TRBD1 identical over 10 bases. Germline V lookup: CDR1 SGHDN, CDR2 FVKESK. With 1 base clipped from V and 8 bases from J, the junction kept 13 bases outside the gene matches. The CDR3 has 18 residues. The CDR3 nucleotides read TGTGCCAGCAGCCAAGGCCGGGACAGGGGATACAGGAGCGAAAAACTGTTTTTT. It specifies CASSQGRDRGYRSEKLFF.

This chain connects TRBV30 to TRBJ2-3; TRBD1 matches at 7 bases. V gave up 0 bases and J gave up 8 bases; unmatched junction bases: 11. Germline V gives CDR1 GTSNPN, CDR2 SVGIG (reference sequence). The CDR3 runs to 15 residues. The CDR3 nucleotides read TGTGCCTGGAGTGTAGTAACAGGGGTGACGGTTACGCAGTATTTT. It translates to CAWSVVTGVTVTQYF.

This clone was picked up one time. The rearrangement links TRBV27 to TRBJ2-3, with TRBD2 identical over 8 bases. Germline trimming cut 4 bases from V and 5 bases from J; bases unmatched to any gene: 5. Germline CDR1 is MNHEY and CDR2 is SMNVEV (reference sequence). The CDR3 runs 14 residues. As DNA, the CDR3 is TGTGCCAGCAGTTCGCGGGGGGAATTAGATACGCAGTATTTT. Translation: CASSSRGELDTQYF.

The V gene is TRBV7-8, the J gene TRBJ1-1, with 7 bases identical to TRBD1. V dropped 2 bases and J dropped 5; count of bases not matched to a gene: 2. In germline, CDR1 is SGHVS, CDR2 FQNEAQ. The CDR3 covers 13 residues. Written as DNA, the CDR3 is TGTGCCAGCAGCTTATCGGGACAGACTGAAGCTTTCTTT. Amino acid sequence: CASSLSGQTEAFF.

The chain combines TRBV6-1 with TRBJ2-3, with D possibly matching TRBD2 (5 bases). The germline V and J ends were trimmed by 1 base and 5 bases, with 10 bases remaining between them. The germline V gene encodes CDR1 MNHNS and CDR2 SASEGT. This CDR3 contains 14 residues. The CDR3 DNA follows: TGTGCCAGCAGTGAAGTGCGTCGGGGAGATACGCAGTATTTT. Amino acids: CASSEVRRGDTQYF.

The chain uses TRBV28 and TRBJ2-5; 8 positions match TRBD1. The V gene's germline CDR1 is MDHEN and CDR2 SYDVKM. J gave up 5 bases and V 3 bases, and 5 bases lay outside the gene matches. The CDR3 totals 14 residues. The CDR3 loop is CASSLRTGRETQYF. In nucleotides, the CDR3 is TGTGCCAGCAGTTTGCGGACAGGGAGGGAGACCCAGTACTTC. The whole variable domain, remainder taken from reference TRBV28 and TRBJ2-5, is DVKVTQSSRYLVKRTGEKVFLECVQDMDHENMFWYRQDPGLGLRLIYFSYDVKMKEKGDIPEGYSVSREKKERFSLILESASTNQTSMYLCASSLRTGRETQYFGPGTRLLVL.

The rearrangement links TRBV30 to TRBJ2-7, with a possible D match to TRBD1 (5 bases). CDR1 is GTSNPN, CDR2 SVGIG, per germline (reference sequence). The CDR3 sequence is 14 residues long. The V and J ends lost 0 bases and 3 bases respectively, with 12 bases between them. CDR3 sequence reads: CAWSVGVINYEQYF. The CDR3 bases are TGTGCCTGGAGTGTAGGGGTGATAAACTACGAGCAGTACTTC.

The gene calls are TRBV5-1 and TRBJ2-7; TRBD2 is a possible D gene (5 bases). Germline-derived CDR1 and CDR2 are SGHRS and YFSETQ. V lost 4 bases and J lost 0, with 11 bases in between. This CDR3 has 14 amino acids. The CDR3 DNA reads TGCGCCAGCAGCCCCGGGGTGAGCTCCTACGAGCAGTACTTC. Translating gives CASSPGVSSYEQYF. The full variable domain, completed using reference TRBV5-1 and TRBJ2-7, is KAGVTQTPRYLIKTRGQQVTLSCSPISGHRSVSWYQQTPGQGLQFLFEYFSETQRNKGNFPGRFSGRQFSNSRSEMNVSTLELGDSALYLCASSPGVSSYEQYFGPGTRLTVT.

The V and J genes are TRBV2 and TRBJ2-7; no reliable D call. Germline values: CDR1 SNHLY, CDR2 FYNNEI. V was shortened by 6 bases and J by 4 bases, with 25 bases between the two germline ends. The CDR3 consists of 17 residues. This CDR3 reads CASRGSILSPSRYEQYF. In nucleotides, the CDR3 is TGTGCCAGCAGGGGTTCCATCCTTTCACCGTCGAGATACGAGCAGTACTTC.

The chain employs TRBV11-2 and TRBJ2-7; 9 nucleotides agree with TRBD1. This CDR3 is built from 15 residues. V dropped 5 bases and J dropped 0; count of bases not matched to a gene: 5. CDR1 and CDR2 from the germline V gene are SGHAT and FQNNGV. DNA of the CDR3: TGTGCCAGCAGCATCGGGACAGGGATCTCCTACGAGCAGTACTTC. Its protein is CASSIGTGISYEQYF.

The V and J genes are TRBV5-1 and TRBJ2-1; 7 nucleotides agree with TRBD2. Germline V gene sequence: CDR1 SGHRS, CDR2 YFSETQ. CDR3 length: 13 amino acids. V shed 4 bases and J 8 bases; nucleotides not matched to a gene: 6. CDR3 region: CASSREGRDEQFF. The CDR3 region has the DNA TGCGCCAGCAGCAGGGAGGGCCGGGATGAGCAGTTCTTC.

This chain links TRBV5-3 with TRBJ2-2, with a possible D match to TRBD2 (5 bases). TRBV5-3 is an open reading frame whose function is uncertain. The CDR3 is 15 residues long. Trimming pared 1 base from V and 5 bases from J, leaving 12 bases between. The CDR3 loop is CARSLRPGGTGELFF. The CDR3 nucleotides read TGTGCCAGAAGCTTGCGCCCAGGAGGTACCGGGGAGCTGTTTTTT.

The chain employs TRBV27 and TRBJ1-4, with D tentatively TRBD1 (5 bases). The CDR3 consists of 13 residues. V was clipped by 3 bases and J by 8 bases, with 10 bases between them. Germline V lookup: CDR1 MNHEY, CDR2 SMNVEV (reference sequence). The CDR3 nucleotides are TGTGCCAGCAGTTTCCAGGGCTGGGAAAAACTGTTTTTT. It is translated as CASSFQGWEKLFF.

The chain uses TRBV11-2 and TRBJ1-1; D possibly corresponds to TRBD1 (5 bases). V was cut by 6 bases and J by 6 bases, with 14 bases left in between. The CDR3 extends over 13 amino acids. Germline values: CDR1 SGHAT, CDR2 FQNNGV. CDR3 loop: CASSRYRGSEAFF. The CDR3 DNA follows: TGTGCCAGCAGTCGTTATCGGGGGTCTGAAGCTTTCTTT.